These 32 T cell receptor beta chains were all obtained from the same sample, sequenced in a study of regulatory T cells in long-lasting Graves disease. Researchers made TCR beta libraries by using iRepertoire HTBI primers and running Arm-PCR on CDR3 regions. TCRdb re-called the multiplex PCR reads with MiXCR, one entry per CDR3 protein. The table includes about 240,000 distinct CDR3 sequences, 20% to 25% detected once. As for time point: newly diagnosed GD, antithyroid drugs for less than 3 months. PBMC RNA served as the TCR library source. The specimen was peripheral blood mononuclear cells (PBMCs), collected at new diagnosis, from a patient treated with antithyroid drugs. The receptors stem from a female donor with Graves disease.

In this sample, this clonotype turned up many times. The chain combines TRBV7-2 with TRBJ2-4, with a tentative D call TRBD1 (5 bases). The V gene lost 6 bases and the J gene lost 9 bases, with 18 bases spanning the gap. Germline CDR1 SGHTA, CDR2 FQGNSA. CDR3 length equals 14 residues. CDR3 sequence reads: CASSDDRQSPIQYF. The CDR3 DNA follows: TGTGCCAGCAGTGATGACAGACAAAGTCCCATTCAGTACTTC.

This clonotype was observed at least ten times. One junction end disagrees with the germline gene, perhaps due to a read error. The chain uses TRBV7-8 and TRBJ2-5; 8 nucleotides line up with TRBD2. Germline CDR1 and CDR2: SGHVS and FQNEAQ. This CDR3 comprises 15 residues. In nucleotides, the CDR3 is TGTACCAGCAGCTTTTCGAGCGGGAGCCAAAAGACCCAGTACTTC. It translates to CTSSFSSGSQKTQYF. The full variable domain, its missing parts supplied by reference TRBV7-8 and TRBJ2-5, is GAGVSQSPRYKVAKRGQDVALRCDPISGHVSLFWYQQALGQGPEFLTYFQNEAQLDKSGLPSDRFFAERPEGSVSTLKIQRTQQEDSAVYLCTSSFSSGSQKTQYFGPGTRLLVL.

This clonotype was counted many times. The chain links TRBV20-1 to TRBJ2-1; 8 nucleotides line up with TRBD2. The CDR3 contains 14 residues. The ends lost 6 bases at V and 7 bases at J; junction bases unmatched: 11. Germline V lookup: CDR1 DFQATT, CDR2 SNEGSKA (reference sequence). The CDR3 sequence is CSARTGGQGNEQFF. The DNA of the CDR3 is TGCAGTGCGCGAACGGGGGGGCAGGGGAATGAGCAGTTCTTC.

This clonotype was detected ten times or more. This chain connects TRBV3-1 to TRBJ1-6, with 8 bases identical to TRBD1. V lost 2 bases, J lost 5 bases, and 5 bases stayed unmatched. Germline lookup yields CDR1 LGHDT and CDR2 YNNKEL (reference sequence). This CDR3 comprises 16 residues. The CDR3 spells CASSQRPDRDNSPLHF. The CDR3, as DNA: TGTGCCAGCAGCCAACGCCCGGACAGGGATAATTCACCCCTCCACTTT.

The CDR3 DNA sequence: TGCAGTGCTATCTCCGGCAATGAAAAACTGTTTTTT. This sequence encodes CSAISGNEKLFF. The genes are TRBV20-1 and TRBJ1-4; D is ambiguous. From germline, CDR1 is DFQATT and CDR2 SNEGSKA (reference sequence). The CDR3 is 12 amino acids. V dropped 4 bases and J dropped 5 bases, with 8 bases sitting between them.

This clonotype was seen ten or more times. This sequence joins TRBV6-1 and TRBJ1-2; TRBD1 agrees at 9 bases. The CDR3 loop spans 16 amino acids. With 8 bases clipped from V and 4 bases from J, the junction kept 14 bases outside the gene matches. The germline V gene encodes CDR1 MNHNS and CDR2 SASEGT. The CDR3 loop reads CASHRGLDRAFYGYTF. The CDR3, as DNA: TGTGCCAGCCACAGGGGGCTCGACAGGGCCTTCTATGGCTACACCTTC.

This clonotype occurred many times. The V call is TRBV6-5, the J call TRBJ2-1; the D gene is possibly TRBD1 (5 bases). CDR1 is MNHEY and CDR2 is SVGAGI in the germline V gene. This CDR3 is built from 17 residues. The V end was cut by 0 bases, the J end by 5 bases, with 17 bases between. CDR3 nucleotides: TGTGCCAGCAGTTACTCGATCGGCAGGGCTACCGACAATGAGCAGTTCTTC. It translates to CASSYSIGRATDNEQFF.

This clonotype rates as hyperexpanded. Germline is not matched at one junction end, which may reflect a read error. V is TRBV10-2 and J is TRBJ1-5; 9 bases map to TRBD1. The CDR3 contains 15 residues. Per the germline V gene, CDR1 is WSHSY and CDR2 is SAAADI. Here the CDR3 reads CAISERQGENQPQHF. CDR3 bases: TGTGCCATCAGTGAGCGACAGGGGGAGAATCAGCCCCAGCATTTT.

About this clonotype: This may be a read error: a much more frequent sequence differs by one nucleotide. This chain uses TRBV6-5 with TRBJ2-7; possible D gene TRBD2, 6 bases. Germline V lookup: CDR1 MNHEY, CDR2 SVGAGI. The V gene lost 0 bases and the J gene lost 5 bases, with 20 bases spanning the gap. This CDR3 spans 17 amino acids. This chain's CDR3 is CASSYSIFRGGEHEQYF. CDR3 sequence (DNA): TGTGCCAGCAGTTACTCGATTTTCCGGGGCGGGGAACACGAGCAGTACTTC.

This clonotype was observed at least ten times. The chain recombines TRBV2 with TRBJ2-1; D may correspond to TRBD1 or TRBD2 (5 bases each). The CDR3 runs to 16 residues. Germline CDR1 and CDR2: SNHLY and FYNNEI. V lost 6 bases and J 0 bases, leaving 15 bases between the germline ends. The CDR3 here is CASRTPGRSSYNEQFF. DNA of the CDR3: TGTGCCAGCAGGACCCCGGGACGCAGCTCCTACAATGAGCAGTTCTTC.

There are many counts of this clonotype. The chain has TRBV20-1 and TRBJ2-2, with a tentative D call TRBD2 (6 bases). The V gene's germline CDR1 is DFQATT and CDR2 SNEGSKA (reference sequence). This CDR3 contains 15 residues. With 6 bases removed from V and 6 bases from J, the gap between germline ends came to 20 bases. CDR3 nucleotide sequence: TGCAGTGCCCCCCCCCTGGGGACGGGAGCCGGGGAGCTGTTTTTT. It codes for CSAPPLGTGAGELFF.

This chain connects TRBV5-1 to TRBJ2-1; no clear D gene. CDR1 and CDR2 (germline): SGHRS, YFSETQ. The CDR3 totals 16 residues. V lost 3 bases and J lost 0, with 13 bases in between. In DNA form, the CDR3 reads TGCGCCAGCAGCTCCCTCCAAAGAAGCTCCTACAATGAGCAGTTCTTC. It yields the protein CASSSLQRSSYNEQFF.

The genes are TRBV6-2 or TRBV6-3 and TRBJ2-1; the match to TRBD2 covers 8 bases. The germline V gene encodes CDR1 MNHEY and CDR2 SVGEGT. Trimming took 7 bases from V and 5 from J; bases not matched to a gene: 7. There are 14 residues in the CDR3. Here the CDR3 DNA reads TGTGCCAGCACCCAAATAGCGGGGAACAATGAGCAGTTCTTC. Translation gives CASTQIAGNNEQFF.

The chain combines TRBV7-2 with TRBJ1-5; D is ambiguous. With 1 base removed from V and 4 bases from J, the gap between germline ends came to 11 bases. From germline, CDR1 is SGHTA and CDR2 FQGNSA. The CDR3 runs to 15 residues. The CDR3 spells CASSLEGWGNQPQHF. CDR3 coding DNA: TGTGCCAGCAGCTTAGAAGGGTGGGGAAATCAGCCCCAGCATTTT.

The CDR3 reads CASSRSAYNSPLHF. The CDR3 coding sequence is TGTGCCAGCAGTCGTTCCGCCTATAATTCACCCCTCCACTTT. This sequence joins TRBV25-1 and TRBJ1-6, with D unresolved. CDR3 length equals 14 residues. The germline V gene encodes CDR1 MGHDK and CDR2 SYGVNS. V lost 5 bases and J lost 2, with 7 bases in between.

For this clonotype: With a far larger clone one base away, a read error is the likely cause. The V and J genes are TRBV7-3 and TRBJ2-5; the match to TRBD2 covers 15 bases. Trimming at V came to 3 bases and at J to 2 bases, leaving 4 bases not matched to a gene. This CDR3 spans 17 amino acids. CDR1 is SGHTA and CDR2 is FQGTGA in the germline V gene. This CDR3 reads CASSFGGLAGGQETQYF. The DNA of the CDR3 is TGTGCCAGCAGCTTTGGCGGACTAGCGGGGGGGCAAGAGACCCAGTACTTC.

In its sample, this clonotype was seen many times. The genes are TRBV20-1 and TRBJ2-7; D may be TRBD2 (5 bases). Germline-derived CDR1 and CDR2 are DFQATT and SNEGSKA (reference sequence). The CDR3 extends over 12 amino acids. The V end lost 2 bases, the J end lost 3 bases, and 8 bases lay between the germline ends. CDR3 coding DNA: TGCAGTGCTAGATTCGACTACTACGAGCAGTACTTC. Translated: CSARFDYYEQYF.

In this sample, this clonotype turned up a few times. CDR3 amino acids: CASSLSAGGSYNSPLHF. The DNA for the CDR3 is TGTGCCAGCAGTTTATCAGCGGGGGGCTCCTATAATTCACCCCTCCACTTT. The chain uses TRBV27 and TRBJ1-6; tentatively, D is TRBD1 (5 bases). The V end lost 0 bases, the J end lost 0 bases, and 9 bases lay between the germline ends. Germline V gene data show CDR1 as MNHEY and CDR2 as SMNVEV (reference sequence). This CDR3 has 17 residues.

About this clonotype: At one end, the junction sequence differs from germline, possibly due to a read error. The V gene is TRBV5-1, the J gene TRBJ1-4; D ambiguous. Germline V gene data show CDR1 as SGHRS and CDR2 as YFSETQ. There are 15 residues in the CDR3. The CDR3 nucleotides are TGTGCCAGCAGCTCGGCAGGCCGTCTTAATGAAAAACTGTTTTTT. It translates to CASSSAGRLNEKLFF.

This clonotype was counted at least ten times. V usage is TRBV6-5 and J usage is TRBJ1-1; TRBD1 is a possible D gene (6 bases). CDR1 and CDR2 (germline): MNHEY, SVGAGI. With 0 bases removed from V and 0 bases from J, the gap between germline ends came to 8 bases. CDR3 length: 15 residues. As DNA, the CDR3 is TGTGCCAGCAGTTACTCGGACAGACTGAACACTGAAGCTTTCTTT. Protein: CASSYSDRLNTEAFF.

At least ten counts were recorded for this clonotype. The rearrangement uses TRBV7-2 and TRBJ2-1; 8 bases fit TRBD2. The CDR3 has 17 amino acids. Germline V gene lookup returns CDR1 SGHTA and CDR2 FQGNSA. Trimming at V came to 5 bases and at J to 6 bases, leaving 15 bases not matched to a gene. DNA of the CDR3: TGTGCCAGCAGCAGACAGGCGGGAGGAGGGTTGGGCAATGAGCAGTTCTTC. This codes for CASSRQAGGGLGNEQFF.

In this sample, this clonotype turned up many times. For the CDR3, the DNA is TGTGCCAGCAGCCACGACAGGCTAAGGCAGCCCGGGGAGCTGTTTTTT. Translation: CASSHDRLRQPGELFF. The chain couples TRBV6-1 to TRBJ2-2; D perhaps matches TRBD1 (6 bases). The germline V gene has CDR1 MNHNS and CDR2 SASEGT. V lost 6 bases and J 6 bases, leaving 20 bases between the germline ends. The length of the CDR3 is 16 residues.

At least ten counts were recorded for this clonotype. This chain joins TRBV13 and TRBJ1-5, with D unclear. The CDR3 is made up of 14 amino acids. With 8 bases removed from V and 2 bases from J, the gap between germline ends came to 13 bases. Germline values: CDR1 PRHDT, CDR2 FYEKMQ (reference sequence). CDR3 region: CASGVGYGNQPQHF. CDR3 bases: TGTGCCAGCGGGGTGGGATATGGCAATCAGCCCCAGCATTTT.

This clonotype was picked up many times. The gene calls are TRBV9 and TRBJ2-5; D possibly corresponds to TRBD2 (6 bases). The germline gives CDR1 SGDLS, CDR2 YYNGEE. The CDR3 consists of 15 residues. V was cut by 2 bases and J by 0 bases, with 11 bases left in between. The DNA for the CDR3 is TGTGCCAGCAGCGTGGCGGGAACGTACCAAGAGACCCAGTACTTC. Protein sequence: CASSVAGTYQETQYF.

This clonotype was counted many times. The rearrangement joins TRBV6-2 or TRBV6-3 to TRBJ1-1; maybe TRBD1 (5 bases). The CDR3 has 14 residues. Germline V gene lookup returns CDR1 MNHEY and CDR2 SVGEGT. The V end was cut by 10 bases, the J end by 1 base, with 16 bases between. CDR3 DNA: TGTGCCACCCTTCCCCCGCAGGGGAACACTGAAGCTTTCTTT. As protein: CATLPPQGNTEAFF.

This clonotype appeared many times. V gene TRBV6-2 or TRBV6-3 combines with J gene TRBJ1-5; unclear D gene. V was trimmed by 7 bases and J by 2 bases, leaving 18 bases between them. Germline lookup yields CDR1 MNHEY and CDR2 SVGEGT. This CDR3 is 16 amino acids long. In DNA, the CDR3 is TGTGCCAGCAAGGCCGATGGGCCGACTGGCAATCAGCCCCAGCATTTT. Protein sequence: CASKADGPTGNQPQHF.

This clonotype came up many times. Here the CDR3 DNA reads TGTGCCAGCAGGCCGATAGCGGGCCCCACAGATACGCAGTATTTT. Residues: CASRPIAGPTDTQYF. V and J are TRBV3-2 and TRBJ2-3; no DNA check was done on the table's D call, TRBD2. TRBV3-2 represents a pseudogene. The CDR3 extends over 15 amino acids.

Many counts were recorded for this clonotype. This chain uses TRBV28 with TRBJ2-5; TRBD1 matches 7 bases. With 6 bases clipped from V and 4 bases from J, the junction kept 8 bases outside the gene matches. In germline, CDR1 is MDHEN, CDR2 SYDVKM. The CDR3 consists of 14 residues. CDR3 region: CASSQIYRGETQYF. DNA of the CDR3: TGTGCCAGCAGCCAGATTTACAGGGGAGAGACCCAGTACTTC.

V is TRBV18 and J is TRBJ2-1; TRBD1 or TRBD2 may be the D gene (5 bases each). With the DNA end fitting TRBJ2-4 better, the J assignment may be wrong. The CDR3 has 13 residues. Germline lookup yields CDR1 KGHSH and CDR2 LQKENI. The CDR3 nucleotides read TGTGCCAGCCGAGGGGCATCCAAAAACATTCAGTACTTC. Translation gives CASRGASKNIQYF.

This clonotype was seen at least ten times. This rearrangement joins TRBV5-1 to TRBJ2-5; TRBD1 aligns across 8 bases. In germline, CDR1 is SGHRS, CDR2 YFSETQ. The CDR3 contains 16 residues. Trimming cost V 4 bases and J 0 bases; bases outside gene matches: 8. CDR3 region: CASSTGDRLYQETQYF. In DNA form, the CDR3 reads TGCGCCAGCAGCACGGGGGACAGGCTGTACCAAGAGACCCAGTACTTC.

The count of this clonotype is one. This rearrangement joins TRBV2 to TRBJ1-1; weak D call: TRBD1 (6 bases). The CDR3 has 16 amino acids. The V gene lost 7 bases and the J gene lost 3 bases, with 21 bases spanning the gap. Germline V gene data show CDR1 as SNHLY and CDR2 as FYNNEI. Here the CDR3 DNA reads TGTGCCAGCACCAAAGGAGGGATGACAGGACACACTGAAGCTTTCTTT. Translating gives CASTKGGMTGHTEAFF.

V usage is TRBV7-9 and J usage is TRBJ2-7; unclear D gene. Germline lookup yields CDR1 SEHNR and CDR2 FQNEAQ (reference sequence). The germline V and J ends were trimmed by 5 bases and 2 bases, with 13 bases remaining between them. The CDR3 is 14 amino acids. CDR3: CASSPSDGAYEQYF. In DNA form, the CDR3 reads TGTGCCAGCAGCCCCTCCGACGGAGCCTACGAGCAGTACTTC. Full variable domain (missing parts from reference TRBV7-9 and TRBJ2-7): DTGVSQNPRHKITKRGQNVTFRCDPISEHNRLYWYRQTLGQGPEFLTYFQNEAQLEKSRLLSDRFSAERPKGSFSTLEIQRTEQGDSAMYLCASSPSDGAYEQYFGPGTRLTVT.